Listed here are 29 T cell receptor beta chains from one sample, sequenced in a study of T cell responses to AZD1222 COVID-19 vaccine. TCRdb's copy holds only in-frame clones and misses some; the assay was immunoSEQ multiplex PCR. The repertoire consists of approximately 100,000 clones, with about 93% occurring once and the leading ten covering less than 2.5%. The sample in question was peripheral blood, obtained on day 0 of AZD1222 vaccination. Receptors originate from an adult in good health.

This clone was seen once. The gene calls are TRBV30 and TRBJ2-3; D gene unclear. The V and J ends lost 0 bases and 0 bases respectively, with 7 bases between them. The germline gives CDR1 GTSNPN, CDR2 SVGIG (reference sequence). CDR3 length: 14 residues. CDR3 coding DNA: TGTGCCTGGAGTGTCGTTTTTAGCACAGATACGCAGTATTTT. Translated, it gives CAWSVVFSTDTQYF.

The CDR3 nucleotides read TGTGCCAGCAGTTTCGTCAGGGCCGACTATGGCTACACCTTC. Translating gives CASSFVRADYGYTF. The V call is TRBV28, the J call TRBJ1-2, with D tentatively TRBD1 (5 bases). Trimming cost V 3 bases and J 3 bases, with 11 bases left between them. Per the germline V gene, CDR1 is MDHEN and CDR2 is SYDVKM. CDR3 length: 14 amino acids.

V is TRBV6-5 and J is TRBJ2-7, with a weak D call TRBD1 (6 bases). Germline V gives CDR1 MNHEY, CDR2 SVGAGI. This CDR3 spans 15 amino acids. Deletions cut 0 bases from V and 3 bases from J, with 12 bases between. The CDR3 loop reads CASSYSPDRFYEQYF. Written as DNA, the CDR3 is TGTGCCAGCAGTTACTCACCAGACAGGTTCTACGAGCAGTACTTC.

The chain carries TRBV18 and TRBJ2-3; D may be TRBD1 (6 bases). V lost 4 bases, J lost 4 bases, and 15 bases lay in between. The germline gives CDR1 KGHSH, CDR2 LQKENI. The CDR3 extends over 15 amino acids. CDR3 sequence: CASSLQRGNPDTQYF. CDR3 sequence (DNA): TGTGCCAGCTCACTCCAGAGGGGGAATCCAGATACGCAGTATTTT.

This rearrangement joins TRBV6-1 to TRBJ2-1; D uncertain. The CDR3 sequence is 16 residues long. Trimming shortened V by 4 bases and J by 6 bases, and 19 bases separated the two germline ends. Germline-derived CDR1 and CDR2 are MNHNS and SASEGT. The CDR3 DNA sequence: TGTGCCAGCAGTGTTCAAGGGATGCGAATTCTCAATGAGCAGTTCTTC. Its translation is CASSVQGMRILNEQFF.

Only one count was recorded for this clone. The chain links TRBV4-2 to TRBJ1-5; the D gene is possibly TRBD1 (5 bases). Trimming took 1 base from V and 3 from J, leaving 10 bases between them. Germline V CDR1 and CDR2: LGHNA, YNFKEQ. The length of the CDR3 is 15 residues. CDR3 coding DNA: TGTGCCAGCAGCCAAGTTCAGGGACCCAATCAGCCCCAGCATTTT. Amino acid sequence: CASSQVQGPNQPQHF.

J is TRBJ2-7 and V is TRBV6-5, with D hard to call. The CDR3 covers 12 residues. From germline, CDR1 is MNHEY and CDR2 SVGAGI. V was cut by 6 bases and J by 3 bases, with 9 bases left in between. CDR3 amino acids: CASSQSNYEQYF. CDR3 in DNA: TGTGCCAGCAGCCAGAGTAACTACGAGCAGTACTTC.

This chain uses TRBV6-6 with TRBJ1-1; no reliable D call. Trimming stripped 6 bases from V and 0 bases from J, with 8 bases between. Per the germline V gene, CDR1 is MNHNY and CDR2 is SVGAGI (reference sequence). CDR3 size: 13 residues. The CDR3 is CASRYALNTEAFF. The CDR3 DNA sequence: TGTGCCAGCAGATACGCCCTGAACACTGAAGCTTTCTTT.

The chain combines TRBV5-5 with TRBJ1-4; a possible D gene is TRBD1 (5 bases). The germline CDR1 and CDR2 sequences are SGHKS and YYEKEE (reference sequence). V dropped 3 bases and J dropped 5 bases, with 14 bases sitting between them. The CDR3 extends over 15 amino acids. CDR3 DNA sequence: TGTGCCAGCAGCTCGATACAGACAGTAAATGAAAAACTGTTTTTT. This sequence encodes CASSSIQTVNEKLFF.

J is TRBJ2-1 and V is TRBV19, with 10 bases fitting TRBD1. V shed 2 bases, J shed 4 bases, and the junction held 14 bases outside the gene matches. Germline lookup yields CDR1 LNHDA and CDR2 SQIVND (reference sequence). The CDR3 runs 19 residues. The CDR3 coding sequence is TGTGCCAGTAGTATACCGAGGGACAGGGGCCCGGGCGGGTACAATGAGCAGTTCTTC. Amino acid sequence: CASSIPRDRGPGGYNEQFF.

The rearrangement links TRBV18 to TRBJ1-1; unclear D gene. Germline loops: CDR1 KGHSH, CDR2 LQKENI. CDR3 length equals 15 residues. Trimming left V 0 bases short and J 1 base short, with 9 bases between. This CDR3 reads CASSPPRRENTEAFF. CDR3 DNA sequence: TGTGCCAGCTCACCACCGAGGCGGGAGAACACTGAAGCTTTCTTT.

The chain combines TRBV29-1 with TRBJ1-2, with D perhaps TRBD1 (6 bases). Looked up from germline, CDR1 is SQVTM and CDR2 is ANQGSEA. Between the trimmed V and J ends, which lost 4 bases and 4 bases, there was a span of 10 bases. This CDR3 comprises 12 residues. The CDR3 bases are TGCAGCGTTGGTTCAGGGGCCTATGGCTACACCTTC. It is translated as CSVGSGAYGYTF. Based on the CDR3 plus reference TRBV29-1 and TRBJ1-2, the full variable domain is SAVISQKPSRDICQRGTSLTIQCQVDSQVTMMFWYRQQPGQSLTLIATANQGSEATYESGFVIDKFPISRPNLTFSTLTVSNMSPEDSSIYLCSVGSGAYGYTFGSGTRLTVV.

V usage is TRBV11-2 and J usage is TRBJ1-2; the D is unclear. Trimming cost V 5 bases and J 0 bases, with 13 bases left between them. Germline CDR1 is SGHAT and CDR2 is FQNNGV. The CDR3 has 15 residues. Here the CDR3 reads CASSPSHWANYGYTF. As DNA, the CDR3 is TGTGCCAGCAGCCCATCCCACTGGGCTAACTATGGCTACACCTTC.

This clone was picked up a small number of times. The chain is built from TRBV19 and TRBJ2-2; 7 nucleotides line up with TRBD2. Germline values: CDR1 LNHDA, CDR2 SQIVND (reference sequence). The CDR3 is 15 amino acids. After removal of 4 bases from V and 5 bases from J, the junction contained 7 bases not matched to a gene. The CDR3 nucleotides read TGTGCCAGTAGTACTACCGAACTAGCGACCGGGGAGCTGTTTTTT. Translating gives CASSTTELATGELFF.

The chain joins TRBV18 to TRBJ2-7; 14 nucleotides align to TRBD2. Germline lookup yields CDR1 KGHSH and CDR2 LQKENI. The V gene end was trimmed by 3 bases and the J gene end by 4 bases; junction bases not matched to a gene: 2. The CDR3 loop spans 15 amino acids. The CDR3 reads CASSPGLAGGYEQYF. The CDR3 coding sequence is TGTGCCAGCTCACCCGGACTAGCGGGGGGATACGAGCAGTACTTC.

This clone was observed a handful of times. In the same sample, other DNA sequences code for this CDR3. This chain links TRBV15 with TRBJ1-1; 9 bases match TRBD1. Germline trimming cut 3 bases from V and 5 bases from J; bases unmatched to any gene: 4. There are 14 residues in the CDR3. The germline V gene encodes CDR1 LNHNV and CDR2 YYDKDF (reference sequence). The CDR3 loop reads CATSRDRGGTEAFF. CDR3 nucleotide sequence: TGTGCCACCAGCAGGGACAGGGGTGGGACTGAAGCTTTCTTT.

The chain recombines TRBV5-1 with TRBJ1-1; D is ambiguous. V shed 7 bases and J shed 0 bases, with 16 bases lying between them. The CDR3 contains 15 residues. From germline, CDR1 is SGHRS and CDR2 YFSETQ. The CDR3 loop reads CASATTSGMNTEAFF. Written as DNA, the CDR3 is TGCGCCAGCGCTACGACCTCCGGAATGAACACTGAAGCTTTCTTT.

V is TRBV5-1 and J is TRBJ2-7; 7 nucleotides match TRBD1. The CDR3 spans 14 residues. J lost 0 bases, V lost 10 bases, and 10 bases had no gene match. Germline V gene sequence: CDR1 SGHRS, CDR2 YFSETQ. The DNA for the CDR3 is TGCGCCGGAAACCGGGACAGCAGCTCCTACGAGCAGTACTTC. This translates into CAGNRDSSSYEQYF.

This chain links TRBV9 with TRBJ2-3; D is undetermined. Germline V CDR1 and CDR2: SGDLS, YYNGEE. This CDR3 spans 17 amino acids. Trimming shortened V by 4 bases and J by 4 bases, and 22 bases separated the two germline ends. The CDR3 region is CASSTSETPNPADTQYF. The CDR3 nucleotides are TGTGCCAGCAGCACCAGCGAGACCCCCAACCCCGCAGATACGCAGTATTTT.

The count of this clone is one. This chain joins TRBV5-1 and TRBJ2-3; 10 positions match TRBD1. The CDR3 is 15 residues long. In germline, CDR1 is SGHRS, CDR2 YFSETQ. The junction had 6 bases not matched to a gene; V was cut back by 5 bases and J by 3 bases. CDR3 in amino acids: CASREGQGGTDTQYF. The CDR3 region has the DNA TGCGCCAGCAGGGAAGGACAGGGGGGTACAGATACGCAGTATTTT.

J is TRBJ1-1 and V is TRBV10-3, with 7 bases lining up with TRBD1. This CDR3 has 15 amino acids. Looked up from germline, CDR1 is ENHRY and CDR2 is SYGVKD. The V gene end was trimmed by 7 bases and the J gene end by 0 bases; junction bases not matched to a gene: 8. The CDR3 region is CAIKGTGAMNTEAFF. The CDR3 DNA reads TGTGCCATCAAAGGAACAGGGGCCATGAACACTGAAGCTTTCTTT.

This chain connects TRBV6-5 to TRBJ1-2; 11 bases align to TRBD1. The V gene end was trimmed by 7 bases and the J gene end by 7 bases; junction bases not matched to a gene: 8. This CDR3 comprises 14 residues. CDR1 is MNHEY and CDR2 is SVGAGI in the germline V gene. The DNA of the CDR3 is TGTGCCAGCACGTCGGACAGGGGGCTAGGTGGCTACACCTTC. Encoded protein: CASTSDRGLGGYTF.

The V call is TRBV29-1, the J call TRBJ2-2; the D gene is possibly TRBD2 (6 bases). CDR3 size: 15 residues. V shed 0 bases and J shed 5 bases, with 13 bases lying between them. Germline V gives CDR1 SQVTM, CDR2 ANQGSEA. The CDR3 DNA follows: TGCAGCGTTGAAGATCGGGGGACTCTAACCGGGGAGCTGTTTTTT. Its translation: CSVEDRGTLTGELFF.

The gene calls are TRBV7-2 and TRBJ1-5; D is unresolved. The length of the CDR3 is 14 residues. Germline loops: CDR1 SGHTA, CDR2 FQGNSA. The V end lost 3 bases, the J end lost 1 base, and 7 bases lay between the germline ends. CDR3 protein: CASSFRDSNQPQHF. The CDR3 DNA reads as TGTGCCAGCAGCTTTCGAGACAGCAATCAGCCCCAGCATTTT.

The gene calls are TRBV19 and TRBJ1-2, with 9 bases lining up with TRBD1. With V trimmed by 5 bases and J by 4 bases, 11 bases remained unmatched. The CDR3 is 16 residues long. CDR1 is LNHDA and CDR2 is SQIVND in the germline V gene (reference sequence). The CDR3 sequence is CASSPYTGGEGYGYTF. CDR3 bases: TGTGCCAGTAGTCCATACACAGGGGGCGAGGGCTATGGCTACACCTTC.

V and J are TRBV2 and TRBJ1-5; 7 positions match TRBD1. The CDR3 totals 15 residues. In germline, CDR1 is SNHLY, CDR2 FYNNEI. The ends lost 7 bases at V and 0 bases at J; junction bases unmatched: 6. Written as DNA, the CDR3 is TGTGCCAGCAACCGGGACAGTTATAGCAATCAGCCCCAGCATTTT. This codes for CASNRDSYSNQPQHF.

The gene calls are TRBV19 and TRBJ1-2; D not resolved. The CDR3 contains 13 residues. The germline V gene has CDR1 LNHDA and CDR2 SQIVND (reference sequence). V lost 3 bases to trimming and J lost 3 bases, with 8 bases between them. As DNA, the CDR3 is TGTGCCAGTAGTATCGAGCGGGACTATGGCTACACCTTC. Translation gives CASSIERDYGYTF. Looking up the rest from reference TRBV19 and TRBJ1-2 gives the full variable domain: DGGITQSPKYLFRKEGQNVTLSCEQNLNHDAMYWYRQDPGQGLRLIYYSQIVNDFQKGDIAEGYSVSREKKESFPLTVTSAQKNPTAFYLCASSIERDYGYTFGSGTRLTVV.

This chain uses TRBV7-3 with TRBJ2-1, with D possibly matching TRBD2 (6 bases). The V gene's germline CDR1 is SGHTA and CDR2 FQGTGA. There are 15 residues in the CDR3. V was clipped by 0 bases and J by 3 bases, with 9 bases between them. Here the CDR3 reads CASSLTAGNYNEQFF. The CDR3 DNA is TGTGCCAGCAGCTTAACTGCGGGAAACTACAATGAGCAGTTCTTC.

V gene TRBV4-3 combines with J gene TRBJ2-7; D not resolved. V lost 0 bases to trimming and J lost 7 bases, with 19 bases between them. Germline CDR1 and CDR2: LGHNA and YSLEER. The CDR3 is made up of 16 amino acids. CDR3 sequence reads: CASSQDEQREIREQYF. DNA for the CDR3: TGCGCCAGCAGCCAAGATGAACAGAGAGAGATACGAGAGCAGTACTTC.